The sequence of this T cell receptor (beta chain) was determined in a study of cytomegalovirus exposure and HLA in healthy donors. Study-wide background: Unique TCR beta sequences numbering 117 million came from roughly 180 million T cells in an earlier analysis. Genotyping of under 500 donors showed that about 84% belonged to the Caucasian-associated ancestry cluster. Study-wide results and caveats: The listing of 150 to 200 TCR beta chains classed them as cytomegalovirus-associated. Earlier analysis looked at TCR beta V segments, and most were productive about 87% or about 30% of the time.

Worth noting for this clone: Antigen unknown.

Primers included in the PCR were 60 Vbeta and 13 Jbeta primers. This table comes from immunoSEQ multiplex PCR, and its TCRdb copy is limited to in-frame clones, with some not included. The table shows some 130,000 clones, with around 77% occurring only once. CDR1 SGHVS and CDR2 FQNEAQ come from the germline V gene. The V segment lost 5 bases and the J segment 0 bases; nucleotides outside the gene matches: 7. The CDR3 totals 16 residues. V is TRBV7-8 and J is TRBJ2-3; TRBD2 matches at 8 bases. What was sequenced was PBMCs. This TCR was recovered from a man aged 50 to 60 in good health and CMV-seronegative. CDR3: CASSATSGHSTDTQYF. The CDR3 region has the DNA TGTGCCAGCAGCGCTACTAGCGGCCACAGCACAGATACGCAGTATTTT.